This T cell receptor (beta chain) was documented in a study of identical twins. Regarding the study as a whole: The study drew conclusions from cross-sectional statistical analysis, not from following the same donors. Zero-insertion analyses were open to partial confounding by invariant MAIT and iNKT cells.

Everyone who donated was a healthy Caucasian. TCRdb re-analysed the 5' RACE reads in MiXCR, keeping a single row per CDR3 protein. This table has about 490,000 distinct CDR3 sequences, about 16% appearing once. To note about this clonotype: The antigen is unknown.

The CDR3 is made up of 17 amino acids. Trimming removed 0 bases at V and 2 bases at J, with 14 bases between. A further study also used this sample, focusing on yellow fever vaccine responses in identical twins. That source reports: As reported, the vaccine T cell response of twins seemed partly convergent and partly personalized.

The chain combines TRBV12-3 or TRBV12-4 with TRBJ1-5, with D unresolved. This clonotype was sampled from a woman younger than 30 in good health. Sequenced material: CD4+ T cells sorted from blood. The CDR3 bases are TGTGCCAGCAGTTTAGCCCTTGACAAGTGGGGCAATCAGCCCCAGCATTTT. Amino acids: CASSLALDKWGNQPQHF.